This paragraph reports one T cell receptor (beta chain). This entry is derived from a study of blood T cell repertoires in COVID-19. For the study at large: COVID-19 samples, acute and convalescent, were from the United States, Italy and Spain. Sample material is recorded as cDNA or gDNA derived from T cells, B-cell-depleted T cells, or PBMCs.

Original processing notes: The authors estimated nucleated cell counts from reference gene primer amplification. Here immunoSEQ multiplex PCR was the method, and the copy in TCRdb shows in-frame clones only, minus some. V, J and clone size reflect that table, while D and trimming were determined from the DNA. The table lists around 200,000 clones, 70% to 90% of them singletons, with 7% to 8% in the top ten. The sequence was obtained from a woman over 75 in a cohort sampled during active or convalescent COVID-19. The sample taken for sequencing was peripheral blood.

CDR3 sequence (DNA): TGTGCCAGCAGTACAGCAGATACGCAGTATTTT. This translates into CASSTADTQYF. This chain uses TRBV6-2 or TRBV6-3 with TRBJ2-3; D gene ambiguous. The germline gives CDR1 MNHEY, CDR2 SVGEGT. This CDR3 comprises 11 residues. The germline V and J ends were trimmed by 5 bases and 4 bases, with 4 bases remaining between them.